These T cell receptor beta chains were read from a single sample in a study of blood T cell repertoires in COVID-19. This table comes from immunoSEQ multiplex PCR, and its TCRdb copy is limited to in-frame clones, with some not included. The sample includes about 250,000 clones, around 89% seen only once; the top ten take under 9.5%. The sequencing sample was made of PBMCs or T cells enriched from blood (not recorded which). The receptors originated from a man aged 40-50 years who had recovered from COVID-19. Each CDR3 is given with its conserved first and last residue. D genes are given only for firm matches. Clone sizes are given selectively: once, few, many, or a class where the clone is expanded.

j_call d_call v_call clone_size cdr3_nt cdr3_aa
TRBJ1-2 . TRBV28 . TGTGCCAGCATCGGCCTACCCGGGGATGGCTACACCTTC CASIGLPGDGYTF
TRBJ2-7 . TRBV4-2 . TGTGCCAGCAGCCAAGATCCAACTCCCTACGAGCAGTACTTC CASSQDPTPYEQYF
TRBJ2-7 . TRBV23-1 few TGCGCCAGCAGTCAATCACGTTGGGGGGGCTATAAGGACGAGCAGTACTTC CASSQSRWGGYKDEQYF
TRBJ1-6 . TRBV18 . TGTGCCAGCTCACTCACGGGTCTGGTGTTCTATAATTCACCCCTCCACTTT CASSLTGLVFYNSPLHF
TRBJ1-5 TRBD1 TRBV28 . TGTGCCAGCAACTCCATGGACAGGGCCGGTCAGCCCCAGCATTTT CASNSMDRAGQPQHF
TRBJ2-7 TRBD1 TRBV5-7 . TGTGCCAGCAGCTTGGTCGGACAGGGATACGAGCAGTACTTC CASSLVGQGYEQYF
TRBJ2-7 TRBD2 TRBV7-8 few TGTGCCAGCAGCCGCCTGGCGGGAGAGGCGTACTTC CASSRLAGEAYF
TRBJ2-7 . TRBV7-9 . TGTGCCAGCAGCTTTACCTACGAGCAGTACTTC CASSFTYEQYF
TRBJ2-7 . TRBV12-5 . TGTGCTAGTGGTTTGGGGCCCCCGAGACAATCCTACGAGCAGTACTTC CASGLGPPRQSYEQYF
TRBJ2-7 TRBD1 TRBV5-1 . TGCGCCAGCAGCTTGGAGACAGGGGGTGAGCAGTACTTC CASSLETGGEQYF
TRBJ2-3 TRBD1 TRBV4-3 . TGCGCCAGCAGCCCGCGGGCCGGGACAGGGGTCACAGATACGCAGTATTTT CASSPRAGTGVTDTQYF
TRBJ2-2 . TRBV27 . TGTGCCAGCAGTTTATGGACTCCAAACACCGGGGAGCTGTTTTTT CASSLWTPNTGELFF
TRBJ1-2 . TRBV27 . TGTGCCAGCAGTACCCAGGGTCCCTATGGCTACACCTTC CASSTQGPYGYTF
TRBJ1-6 . TRBV6-5 few TGTGCCAGCAGTTACAGGCCGGGGTCACCCCTCCACTTT CASSYRPGSPLHF
TRBJ1-2 TRBD1 TRBV29-1 few TGCAGCGTTGAAACGCGGGACAGGATTCATGGCTACACCTTC CSVETRDRIHGYTF
TRBJ1-1 TRBD1 TRBV5-4 once TGTGCCAGCAGCTTGCTTCGGACAGGGGTAGGCACTGAAGCTTTCTTT CASSLLRTGVGTEAFF
TRBJ2-7 TRBD2 TRBV6-6 . TGTGCCAGCAGTCTGAAAATATCGGGACTAGCGGGGGGGTACATCCACGAGCAGTACTTC CASSLKISGLAGGYIHEQYF
TRBJ2-6 . TRBV19 . TGTGCCAGTAGTGGACAAAGGGGCTCTGGGGCCAACGTCCTGACTTTC CASSGQRGSGANVLTF
TRBJ2-7 . TRBV12-3/TRBV12-4 . TGTGCCAGCAGTTCCACTCCTGACTACGAGCAGTACTTC CASSSTPDYEQYF
TRBJ2-1 TRBD2 TRBV11-2 . TGTGCCAGCAGCTTAGTCGCGGGAGGGCCAAACAATGAGCAGTTCTTC CASSLVAGGPNNEQFF
TRBJ2-3 TRBD1 TRBV5-1 . TGCGCCAGCAGCGCGGGACAGGGGGCGATAGATACGCAGTATTTT CASSAGQGAIDTQYF
TRBJ2-7 . TRBV30 . TGTGCCTGGAGTGTAGCTCCGAAAACCTACGAGCAGTACTTC CAWSVAPKTYEQYF
TRBJ2-1 . TRBV7-8 . TGTGCCAGCAGCTTCGAACCCCGGAGGGCCCCCAATGAGCAGTTCTTC CASSFEPRRAPNEQFF
TRBJ2-7 . TRBV19 . TGTGCCAGTAGTATGAGCCGGTTATCCTACGAGCAGTACTTC CASSMSRLSYEQYF
TRBJ2-3 . TRBV24-1 once TGTGCCACCAGTGATTCTAGGCTAGGCACAGATACGCAGTATTTT CATSDSRLGTDTQYF
TRBJ2-2 TRBD1 TRBV5-6 . TGTGCCAGCAGCTTGACAGGGGTGAACACCGGGGAGCTGTTTTTT CASSLTGVNTGELFF
TRBJ1-2 TRBD1 TRBV19 . TGTGCCAGTAGTATAAGACAGGGCCTGACTAACTATGGCTACACCTTC CASSIRQGLTNYGYTF
TRBJ2-1 . TRBV6-5 . TGTGCCAGCAGTTTCAGGGACTGGGGTGAGCAGTTCTTC CASSFRDWGEQFF
TRBJ1-5 . TRBV19 . TGTGCCAGTAGTATACGAGGGCAGGGCAATCAGCCCCAGCATTTT CASSIRGQGNQPQHF
TRBJ2-3 TRBD2 TRBV28 . TGTGCCAGCAGTTTAACGGGAGGACTAACATTCACAGATACGCAGTATTTT CASSLTGGLTFTDTQYF
TRBJ2-5 . TRBV19 . TGTGCCAGTAGTATTTCCTCCAGAGCGGCGGGGACCCAGTACTTC CASSISSRAAGTQYF
TRBJ1-4 TRBD1 TRBV3-1/TRBV3-2 . TGTGCCAGCAGTCGGGACAGCTTGAATGAAAAACTGTTTTTT CASSRDSLNEKLFF
TRBJ2-3 . TRBV19 once TGTGCCAGTCAGAAAAACGCGGGACTCAATACAGATACGCAGTATTTT CASQKNAGLNTDTQYF
TRBJ1-5 TRBD1 TRBV18 once TGTGCCAGCTCAACGGACAGGGGATACAATCAGCCCCAGCATTTT CASSTDRGYNQPQHF
TRBJ1-1 . TRBV3-1/TRBV3-2 once TGTGCCAGCAGCCAAGACCGGCGGGCTGAAGCTTTCTTT CASSQDRRAEAFF
TRBJ1-1 . TRBV16 . TGTGCCAGCAGCCAAACCAGACTAAACCCTGAAGCTTTCTTT CASSQTRLNPEAFF
TRBJ2-1 TRBD2 TRBV5-6 . TGTGCCAGCAGCTTTTTGCGGGGGGTCCCGGAACTATACTACAATGAGCAGTTCTTC CASSFLRGVPELYYNEQFF